These T cell receptor beta chains were read from a single sample in a study of blood T cells in healthy people across ages. TCRdb reanalysed the 5' RACE reads using MiXCR and keeps one entry per CDR3 protein. The sample includes about 1.5 million distinct CDR3 sequences, approximately 42% of them seen just once. Specimen: blood. The receptors here all came from a woman under 30 in good health. Each CDR3 is given with its conserved first and last residue. D genes are given only for firm matches. Some rows have no size entry. The others give once, few or many, or a class for an expanded clone.

TRBD2 | TRBJ2-1 | TRBV3-1 | NA | CASSQGRPGREEQFF | TGTGCCAGCAGCCAAGGACGTCCGGGGAGGGAGGAGCAGTTCTTC
TRBD2 | TRBJ2-1 | TRBV5-1 | NA | CASSVLAASSYNEQFF | TGCGCCAGCAGCGTTCTAGCGGCCAGCTCCTACAATGAGCAGTTCTTC
TRBD1 | TRBJ2-5 | TRBV7-2 | NA | CASSGRQGGFQYF | TGTGCCAGCAGCGGAAGACAGGGCGGATTTCAGTACTTC
NA | TRBJ1-5 | TRBV6-2/TRBV6-3 | few | CASSVGTAGTQHF | TGTGCCAGCAGCGTCGGGACCGCAGGGACCCAGCATTTT
NA | TRBJ2-3 | TRBV29-1 | NA | CSVALRLSTDTQYF | TGCAGCGTTGCCCTTAGGTTGAGCACAGATACGCAGTATTTT
TRBD1 | TRBJ2-7 | TRBV7-9 | few | CASSLGLGQGSYEQYF | TGTGCCAGCAGCTTAGGCTTAGGACAGGGGTCCTACGAGCAGTACTTC
TRBD1 | TRBJ1-2 | TRBV7-2 | NA | CASSSRGPDGYTF | TGTGCCAGCAGCTCCAGGGGGCCGGATGGCTACACCTTC
NA | TRBJ2-7 | TRBV28 | few | CASSLRGREYEQYF | TGTGCCAGCAGCCTCAGGGGGCGGGAGTACGAGCAGTACTTC
TRBD2 | TRBJ2-1 | TRBV29-1 | once | CSVPVTGGIDEQFF | TGCAGCGTTCCGGTCACGGGAGGGATCGATGAGCAGTTCTTC
NA | TRBJ2-1 | TRBV6-6 | NA | CASSPPAFIEQFF | TGTGCCAGCAGTCCCCCAGCGTTTATTGAGCAGTTCTTC
NA | TRBJ1-2 | TRBV7-9 | few | CASSETPSYGYTF | TGTGCCAGCAGCGAGACCCCCTCCTATGGCTACACCTTC
TRBD2 | TRBJ2-3 | TRBV11-2 | few | CASSRILAGGTDTQYF | TGTGCCAGCAGCCGCATCCTAGCGGGGGGGACAGATACGCAGTATTTT
NA | TRBJ1-2 | TRBV6-5 | NA | CASSYSASYGYTF | TGTGCCAGCAGTTACAGCGCTAGCTATGGCTACACCTTC
NA | TRBJ1-3 | TRBV9 | NA | CASSPPIRNTIYF | TGTGCCAGCAGCCCCCCGATCCGAAACACCATATATTTT
TRBD1 | TRBJ1-4 | TRBV20-1 | few | CSARGQGGRGFNEKLFF | TGCAGTGCTAGAGGACAGGGGGGGCGGGGCTTCAATGAAAAACTGTTTTTT
NA | TRBJ1-3 | TRBV9 | NA | CASSAGTISGNTIYF | TGTGCCAGCAGCGCCGGTACCATCTCTGGAAACACCATATATTTT
NA | TRBJ2-7 | TRBV9 | NA | CASSVGGHNEQYF | TGTGCCAGCAGCGTAGGGGGTCATAACGAGCAGTACTTC
NA | TRBJ1-4 | TRBV7-2 | NA | CASSPDRGVGKLFF | TGTGCCAGCAGCCCCGACAGAGGAGTTGGAAAACTGTTTTTT
TRBD2 | TRBJ2-3 | TRBV20-1 | NA | CSARFGEGVTDTRYF | TGCAGTGCTAGATTCGGGGAGGGTGTTACAGATACGCGGTATTTT
TRBD2 | TRBJ2-1 | TRBV2 | NA | CASNGGAGENEQFF | TGTGCCAGCAACGGGGGGGCGGGGGAAAATGAGCAGTTCTTC
TRBD1 | TRBJ2-4 | TRBV29-1 | few | CSGFGTGRRQYF | TGCAGCGGCTTCGGGACAGGCCGTCGGCAGTACTTC
NA | TRBJ1-2 | TRBV29-1 | NA | CSVDSRVNYGYTF | TGCAGCGTTGACTCCAGGGTTAACTATGGCTACACCTTC
NA | TRBJ2-5 | TRBV30 | NA | CAWNSGIQETQYF | TGTGCCTGGAACTCGGGGATCCAAGAGACCCAGTACTTC
NA | TRBJ2-4 | TRBV3-1 | once | CATRGSGEQYF | TGCGCTACACGAGGTTCTGGAGAGCAGTACTTC
NA | TRBJ2-1 | TRBV28 | NA | CASSLPGALGNEQFF | TGTGCCAGCAGCCTCCCGGGCGCCCTAGGGAATGAGCAGTTCTTC
NA | TRBJ1-2 | TRBV9 | NA | CASSVRTVPYGYTF | TGTGCCAGCAGCGTACGAACAGTTCCCTATGGCTACACCTTC
TRBD2 | TRBJ2-7 | TRBV12-3/TRBV12-4 | few | CASTPGGTSGSYEQYF | TGTGCCAGCACCCCGGGGGGTACTAGCGGGAGTTACGAGCAGTACTTC
NA | TRBJ2-4 | TRBV20-1 | NA | CSARPRASAKNIQYF | TGCAGTGCTAGGCCACGGGCTAGCGCCAAAAACATTCAGTACTTC
NA | TRBJ2-3 | TRBV4-3 | NA | CASSQGVSYPDTQYF | TGCGCCAGCAGCCAAGGTGTTAGCTACCCAGATACGCAGTATTTT
NA | TRBJ2-1 | TRBV5-6 | once | CASSLEGSRLRNEQFF | TGTGCCAGCAGCTTGGAAGGGAGCAGGTTAAGGAATGAGCAGTTCTTC
NA | TRBJ1-2 | TRBV28 | NA | CASRTPTNYGYTF | TGTGCCAGCAGAACACCTACTAACTATGGCTACACCTTC
TRBD2 | TRBJ2-1 | TRBV4-3 | few | CASSQDTGGAPDEQFF | TGCGCCAGCAGCCAAGATACCGGGGGGGCCCCTGATGAGCAGTTCTTC
NA | TRBJ1-4 | TRBV20-1 | NA | CSAPTNPGGTNEKLFF | TGCAGTGCTCCAACTAACCCTGGGGGAACTAATGAAAAACTGTTTTTT
NA | TRBJ2-1 | TRBV24-1 | NA | CATSDFRGTSYNEQFF | TGTGCCACCAGTGATTTTAGGGGGACCTCCTACAATGAGCAGTTCTTC
TRBD2 | TRBJ2-7 | TRBV3-1 | NA | CASSPFQGGVGYEQYF | TGTGCCAGCAGCCCGTTCCAGGGAGGGGTTGGATACGAGCAGTACTTC
NA | TRBJ1-2 | TRBV3-1 | NA | CASSQRLEDRLYGYTF | TGTGCCAGCAGCCAAAGGTTGGAGGACAGACTCTATGGCTACACCTTC
NA | TRBJ1-3 | TRBV6-2/TRBV6-3 | few | CASSTRSGNTIYF | TGTGCCAGCTCGACACGCTCTGGAAACACCATATATTTT
NA | TRBJ1-2 | TRBV7-3 | few | CASSLLPWSDRAASNYGYTF | TGTGCCAGCAGCTTACTCCCCTGGTCGGACAGAGCCGCTTCTAACTATGGCTACACCTTC
NA | TRBJ1-1 | TRBV4-3 | few | CASSQEEGNTEAFF | TGCGCCAGCAGCCAAGAGGAGGGTAATACTGAAGCTTTCTTT
NA | TRBJ2-1 | TRBV6-2/TRBV6-3 | NA | CASSPEGLVSEQFF | TGTGCCAGCAGTCCCGAGGGGTTAGTCAGTGAGCAGTTCTTC
TRBD2 | TRBJ2-7 | TRBV28 | NA | CASRVSGGYEQYF | TGTGCCAGCAGAGTTAGCGGGGGCTACGAGCAGTACTTC
NA | TRBJ2-2 | TRBV6-2/TRBV6-3 | few | CASSPTPSGELFF | TGTGCCAGCAGCCCTACCCCTTCCGGGGAGCTGTTTTTT
NA | TRBJ2-7 | TRBV20-1 | NA | CSVLPAISYEQYF | TGCAGTGTACTACCCGCTATATCCTACGAGCAGTACTTC
NA | TRBJ1-1 | TRBV7-9 | NA | CASSPEGRDTEAFF | TGTGCCAGCAGCCCGGAGGGGAGGGACACTGAAGCTTTCTTT
NA | TRBJ2-3 | TRBV20-1 | few | CSARQWTTGRRDTQYF | TGCAGTGCTAGACAATGGACCACAGGGAGGAGGGATACGCAGTATTTT
TRBD1 | TRBJ2-5 | TRBV12-3/TRBV12-4 | NA | CASSLGDRGASKETQYF | TGTGCCAGCAGTTTAGGGGACAGGGGCGCATCTAAAGAGACCCAGTACTTC
NA | TRBJ1-1 | TRBV5-1 | NA | CASSLEPWDAEAFF | TGCGCCAGCAGCTTGGAGCCCTGGGACGCTGAAGCTTTCTTT
TRBD1 | TRBJ2-3 | TRBV20-1 | NA | CSAGDPIQGPDTQYF | TGCAGTGCTGGAGATCCCATACAGGGGCCGGATACGCAGTATTTT
NA | TRBJ1-2 | TRBV7-2 | many | CASSPGTGLKGGYTF | TGTGCCAGCAGCCCGGGGACGGGATTAAAGGGGGGCTACACCTTC
NA | TRBJ1-1 | TRBV25-1 | few | CASSGRPGTEAFTEAFF | TGTGCCAGCAGTGGCCGTCCCGGGACGGAGGCCTTCACTGAAGCTTTCTTT
NA | TRBJ1-5 | TRBV6-6 | NA | CASSYSSPNFAQPQHF | TGTGCCAGCAGTTACTCGAGTCCCAATTTCGCTCAGCCCCAGCATTTT